This T cell receptor (beta chain) comes out of a study of shared clonotypes between healthy human individuals. For this clone: Its antigen is unidentified.

General study results and limits: Naive subsets, compared against memory subsets, generally had larger estimated richness values. All-four-donor shared clonotypes had higher generation probabilities than non-shared clonotypes did. It was expected that sequencing depth would affect clonotype sharing among donors. A handful of donors shared around 5.2% of their naive CD4 clonotypes.

The method was immunoSEQ multiplex PCR; TCRdb's version includes in-frame clones alone and lacks a portion of them. The sample yields roughly 650,000 clones, roughly 95% seen once. It was CD45RO-negative cells, positively selected for CCR7, that made up naive CD8 cells, with terminally differentiated effector memory CD45RA+ cells excluded. This CDR3 spans 14 amino acids. Trimming left V 6 bases short and J 1 base short, with 11 bases between. Germline V gene sequence: CDR1 MNHEY, CDR2 SVGAGI. The chain uses TRBV6-5 and TRBJ2-3, with D possibly TRBD2 on 5 matching bases. The sample was naive CD8+ T cells sorted from blood. The sequence was collected from a woman younger than 45 in good health. The CDR3: CASSQRPRTDTQYF. CDR3 nucleotide sequence: TGTGCCAGCAGCCAGCGGCCCCGCACAGATACGCAGTATTTT.